Presented here are 17 T cell receptor beta chains from one specimen sequenced in a study of identical twins. Each CDR3 protein is one row after TCRdb ran MiXCR on the 5' RACE reads. The table includes hundreds of thousands of distinct CDR3 sequences, around 8.1% detected once. The same sample was also used in a study of yellow fever vaccine responses in identical twins.

The source material was memory (CD45RO+) T cells sorted from blood. The receptor set was obtained from a woman under 30 in good health.

The CDR3 protein is CASSLRLAGGFEQFF. CDR3 coding DNA: TGTGCCAGCAGCTTAAGACTAGCGGGAGGATTTGAGCAGTTCTTC. V usage is TRBV7-8 and J usage is TRBJ2-1, with 13 bases identical to TRBD2. Germline CDR1 and CDR2: SGHVS and FQNEAQ. V lost 2 bases and J lost 9; bases outside the gene matches: 4. This CDR3 comprises 15 residues. Full variable domain (rest looked up from reference TRBV7-8 and TRBJ2-1): GAGVSQSPRYKVAKRGQDVALRCDPISGHVSLFWYQQALGQGPEFLTYFQNEAQLDKSGLPSDRFFAERPEGSVSTLKIQRTQQEDSAVYLCASSLRLAGGFEQFFGPGTRLTVL.

Ten or more counts support this clonotype. V is TRBV7-9 and J is TRBJ2-2; 9 bases line up with TRBD1. Trimming at V came to 0 bases and at J to 6 bases, leaving 5 bases not matched to a gene. Germline CDR1 is SEHNR and CDR2 is FQNEAQ (reference sequence). CDR3 length equals 16 residues. CDR3: CASSLAGTGNSGELFF. In DNA form, the CDR3 reads TGTGCCAGCAGCTTAGCAGGGACAGGGAATTCCGGGGAGCTGTTTTTT.

This clonotype was seen ten or more times. The CDR3 loop reads CASSENMNTEAFF. The CDR3 DNA is TGTGCCAGCAGTGAGAATATGAACACTGAAGCTTTCTTT. The chain has TRBV6-1 and TRBJ1-1; no definite D call. V dropped 3 bases and J dropped 0 bases, with 5 bases sitting between them. The CDR3 has 13 residues. Germline assignment: CDR1 MNHNS and CDR2 SASEGT.

This clonotype has just a few counts. The chain uses TRBV30 and TRBJ2-5; TRBD1 matches at 7 bases. Germline CDR1 is GTSNPN and CDR2 is SVGIG (reference sequence). V lost 3 bases to trimming and J lost 5 bases; unmatched junction nucleotides: 9. The CDR3 length is 14 residues. CDR3 amino acids: CAWRTGIEIETQYF. Written as DNA, the CDR3 is TGTGCCTGGAGGACAGGGATAGAAATTGAGACCCAGTACTTC.

In its sample, this clonotype was seen many times. This chain uses TRBV6-2 or TRBV6-3 with TRBJ2-7; 7 bases fit TRBD1. J was trimmed by 2 bases and V by 6 bases; bases with no gene match: 10. Germline values: CDR1 MNHEY, CDR2 SVGEGT. This CDR3 has 15 amino acids. CDR3 in DNA: TGTGCCAGCAGCGGAAAACAGGGGATTCCCTACGAGCAGTACTTC. This gives the protein CASSGKQGIPYEQYF.

Many counts were recorded for this clonotype. The chain has TRBV14 and TRBJ2-2; D is ambiguous. This CDR3 comprises 12 residues. V was trimmed by 3 bases and J by 7 bases, leaving 6 bases between them. The germline gives CDR1 SGHDN, CDR2 FVKESK. CDR3 nucleotides: TGTGCCAGCAGCCAGGGTGTCGGGGAGCTGTTTTTT. Its protein product is CASSQGVGELFF.

This clonotype has only a few counts. The V and J genes are TRBV10-2 and TRBJ2-1; D tentatively fits TRBD1 or TRBD2 (5 bases each). The CDR3 extends over 12 amino acids. CDR1 is WSHSY, CDR2 SAAADI, per germline. V lost 8 bases to trimming and J lost 9 bases, with 14 bases between them. In DNA, the CDR3 is TGCGCCAGCGGGGACGCCCTTTTTGAGCAGTTCTTC. It codes for CASGDALFEQFF.

This clonotype was counted a few times. This chain joins TRBV6-1 and TRBJ2-5, with 8 positions matching TRBD1. CDR3 size: 16 residues. CDR1 MNHNS and CDR2 SASEGT come from the germline V gene. After removal of 6 bases from V and 4 bases from J, the junction contained 13 bases not matched to a gene. Here the CDR3 DNA reads TGTGCCAGCAGCCCAAGGACAGGGAAGGAGGGAGAGACCCAGTACTTC. This gives the protein CASSPRTGKEGETQYF.

This chain uses TRBV10-3 with TRBJ1-2; D ambiguous. From germline, CDR1 is ENHRY and CDR2 SYGVKD. V lost 3 bases and J 3 bases, leaving 8 bases between the germline ends. The length of the CDR3 is 13 residues. In DNA, the CDR3 is TGTGCCATCAGTGATGGGATTTACTATGGCTACACCTTC. As protein: CAISDGIYYGYTF.

V usage is TRBV2 and J usage is TRBJ2-5; 7 positions match TRBD2. This CDR3 has 14 residues. Germline V lookup: CDR1 SNHLY, CDR2 FYNNEI. After removal of 2 bases from V and 1 base from J, the junction contained 1 base not matched to a gene. The CDR3 DNA reads as TGTGCCAGCAGTGAACGGGGGGTCCAAGAGACCCAGTACTTC. Protein: CASSERGVQETQYF.

This clonotype was seen only a few times. The rearrangement links TRBV7-2 to TRBJ2-7; 11 bases are shared with TRBD2. V lost 5 bases to trimming and J lost 1 base; unmatched junction nucleotides: 4. CDR1 is SGHTA and CDR2 is FQGNSA in the germline V gene. The length of the CDR3 is 15 residues. CDR3 bases: TGTGCCAGCAGCCGGGGACTAGCGGAGTCCTACGAGCAGTACTTC. Its protein is CASSRGLAESYEQYF.

This clonotype has only a few counts. The V and J genes are TRBV5-1 and TRBJ2-2; 7 bases line up with TRBD2. V gave up 0 bases and J gave up 5 bases; unmatched junction bases: 1. Germline V gene sequence: CDR1 SGHRS, CDR2 YFSETQ. The CDR3 extends over 14 amino acids. DNA of the CDR3: TGCGCCAGCAGCTTGGGAGCGGGGACCGGGGAGCTGTTTTTT. As protein: CASSLGAGTGELFF.

The chain has TRBV3-1 and TRBJ2-5, with D uncertain. The CDR3 has 11 residues. With 3 bases removed from V and 7 bases from J, the gap between germline ends came to 6 bases. Germline-derived CDR1 and CDR2 are LGHDT and YNNKEL (reference sequence). CDR3 in DNA: TGTGCCAGCAGCCAGAAAAGGACCCAGTACTTC. Amino acid sequence: CASSQKRTQYF.

This clonotype showed up just a few times. The rearrangement uses TRBV29-1 and TRBJ2-1; TRBD2 aligns across 9 bases. V was clipped by 5 bases and J by 1 base; unmatched bases: 6. There are 15 residues in the CDR3. Looked up from germline, CDR1 is SQVTM and CDR2 is ANQGSEA. CDR3 region: CSVQGGLASYNEQFF. Here the CDR3 DNA reads TGCAGCGTTCAAGGGGGACTAGCTTCCTACAATGAGCAGTTCTTC.

With regard to this clonotype: Possible read error: a much larger clone is one base away. The V gene is TRBV7-2, the J gene TRBJ2-5; D unclear. The CDR3 is made up of 15 amino acids. The germline gives CDR1 SGHTA, CDR2 FQGNSA. The CDR3: CASSLGSAEQEAQYF. CDR3 nucleotides: TGTGCCAGCAGCTTAGGATCGGCGGAACAAGAGGCCCAGTACTTC.

The chain carries TRBV11-2 and TRBJ2-7; 8 bases agree with TRBD2. The CDR3 covers 16 residues. CDR1 is SGHAT and CDR2 is FQNNGV in the germline V gene. V lost 4 bases to trimming and J lost 5 bases; unmatched junction nucleotides: 13. Written as DNA, the CDR3 is TGTGCCAGCAGCTCAAACTCGGGACTAGTATCCCACGAGCAGTACTTC. Amino acid sequence: CASSSNSGLVSHEQYF.

The gene calls are TRBV6-1 and TRBJ2-2; tentative D call: TRBD1 (6 bases). V lost 7 bases to trimming and J lost 5 bases, with 20 bases between them. The length of the CDR3 is 16 residues. CDR1 is MNHNS and CDR2 is SASEGT in the germline V gene. CDR3 coding DNA: TGTGCCAGCAAGGTACCGGGACAACCGGGTACCGGGGAGCTGTTTTTT. Amino acids: CASKVPGQPGTGELFF.